Listed below are T cell receptor beta chains from one sample, sequenced in a study of cytomegalovirus exposure and HLA in healthy donors. TCRdb's table, derived via immunoSEQ multiplex PCR, lists solely in-frame clones and lacks some. This sample yields about 54,000 clones, of which roughly nine tenths are seen a single time; roughly 8.4% belongs to the top ten. Sequencing was done on a sample of PBMCs. These receptors were obtained from a woman aged 18-29 years in good health and CMV-seropositive. Both conserved end residues are part of each CDR3. The D gene is left open where the match is weak. Rows may omit the clone size; those that give it use once, few, many or a size class.

TRBJ2-5 | TRBV6-1 | . | . | TGTGCCAGTTGCTTGGAGGTGGAGACCCAGTACTTC | CASCLEVETQYF
TRBJ1-5 | TRBV18 | few | . | TGTGCCAGCTCACCAGGAGGGGAACAGCCCCAGCATTTT | CASSPGGEQPQHF
TRBJ2-5 | TRBV30 | . | . | TGTGCCTGGAGTGTACTAGGAGAGACCCAGTACTTC | CAWSVLGETQYF
TRBJ1-2 | TRBV6-6 | many | . | TGTGCCAGCAGTTACGGGGGGGTCTACACCTTC | CASSYGGVYTF
TRBJ2-2 | TRBV28 | . | . | TGTGCCAGCAGGGCCGACATCTCGAACACCGGGGAGCTGTTTTTT | CASRADISNTGELFF
TRBJ2-5 | TRBV13 | . | . | TGTGCCAGCAGCTTAAGAAGCGGATTGTACCAAGAGACCCAGTACTTC | CASSLRSGLYQETQYF
TRBJ2-2 | TRBV12-5 | . | TRBD1 | TGTGCTAGCCCGAACGACAGGGGAACGCCCGGGGAGCTGTTTTTT | CASPNDRGTPGELFF
TRBJ2-1 | TRBV6-5 | . | . | TGTGCCAGCAGTTTGAGGGAGGTGAATGAGCAGTTCTTC | CASSLREVNEQFF
TRBJ2-3 | TRBV7-9 | . | . | TGTGCCAGCAGCTTAGGGCTAGCCCGAGGAGATACGCAGTATTTT | CASSLGLARGDTQYF
TRBJ2-5 | TRBV7-9 | . | . | TGTGCCAGCAGGGGGGTTGCGGGGCCCCAAGAGACCCAGTACTTC | CASRGVAGPQETQYF
TRBJ1-3 | TRBV7-3 | . | . | TGTGCCAGCAGCCCGGGTCCGAGGAGCGGAAACACCATATATTTT | CASSPGPRSGNTIYF
TRBJ2-1 | TRBV30 | once | TRBD2 | TGTGCCTGGAGTCTTAGCGGGGGGGCCGCTGAGCAGTTCTTC | CAWSLSGGAAEQFF
TRBJ1-5 | TRBV11-2 | . | . | TGTGCCAGCAGCCCAGGAAGCAATCAGCCCCAGCATTTT | CASSPGSNQPQHF
TRBJ1-2 | TRBV2 | few | TRBD1 | TGTGCCAGCAGTGCCACCTTCGGGACAGTTGGCTACACCTTC | CASSATFGTVGYTF
TRBJ2-7 | TRBV5-6 | . | . | TGTGCCAGCAGCTACTCCAGGGGCGAGCAGTACTTC | CASSYSRGEQYF
TRBJ2-7 | TRBV6-5 | . | TRBD1 | TGTGCCAGCAGCTGGGACAGGAGTGGCTACGAGCAGTACTTC | CASSWDRSGYEQYF
TRBJ2-1 | TRBV19 | . | TRBD2 | TGTGCCAGTACCCTAGCGGGGGGGACTAGGGATGAGCAGTTCTTC | CASTLAGGTRDEQFF
TRBJ1-1 | TRBV5-1 | . | . | TGCGCCAGCAGTGGTCCGACAGCCGTTGCGACTGAAGCTTTCTTT | CASSGPTAVATEAFF
TRBJ1-2 | TRBV9 | . | TRBD1 | TGTGCCAGCAGCGGCGACAGGGACTATGGCTACACCTTC | CASSGDRDYGYTF
TRBJ2-1 | TRBV7-3 | . | TRBD2 | TGTGCCAGCAGCTTATCCAAGCGGGGGGGCAAATTAAACTTCAATGAGCAGTTCTTC | CASSLSKRGGKLNFNEQFF
TRBJ1-2 | TRBV6-5 | . | TRBD1 | TGTGCCAGCAATAGGGACAGGGGGCGGGATGGCTACACCTTC | CASNRDRGRDGYTF
TRBJ2-1 | TRBV9 | . | TRBD2 | TGTGCCAGCAGCGGGGAGGGACTGTCCTACAATGAGCAGTTCTTC | CASSGEGLSYNEQFF
TRBJ1-4 | TRBV2 | . | TRBD1 | TGTGCCAGCAAGGACAGGGTCGCTGAAAAACTGTTTTTT | CASKDRVAEKLFF
TRBJ2-7 | TRBV6-5 | . | TRBD1 | TGTGCCAGCAATTCCTACAGGGGTTTCCCTTACGAGCAGTACTTC | CASNSYRGFPYEQYF
TRBJ1-1 | TRBV5-1 | . | . | TGCGCCAGCAGCTCGTCCACTGAAGCTTTCTTT | CASSSSTEAFF
TRBJ1-4 | TRBV28 | few | TRBD1 | TGTGCCAGCAGTTTCATTGGCCGGACAGGGGGGGAAAAACTGTTTTTT | CASSFIGRTGGEKLFF
TRBJ2-3 | TRBV7-9 | . | TRBD2 | TGTGCCAGCAACCTAGCGGGGGGTAATACAGATACGCAGTATTTT | CASNLAGGNTDTQYF
TRBJ1-2 | TRBV5-4 | . | . | TGTGCCAGCAGCTCGGTACTAGGTCCGAAGCTGTGGGGCTACACCTTC | CASSSVLGPKLWGYTF
TRBJ1-6 | TRBV19 | . | . | TGTGCCAGTAGTATCGAAGGGGAAAGCTCACCCCTCCACTTT | CASSIEGESSPLHF
TRBJ1-5 | TRBV28 | . | TRBD1 | TGTGCCAGCAGTGGCGGGGACAGGCCCTTAAATCAGCCCCAGCATTTT | CASSGGDRPLNQPQHF
TRBJ1-5 | TRBV7-3 | . | . | TGTGCCAGCAGCCTCTTTGGAGGTCAGCCCCAGCATTTT | CASSLFGGQPQHF
TRBJ2-5 | TRBV6-1 | . | . | TGTGCCAGCAGGAGCTTAAGAGGGGAGACCCAGTACTTC | CASRSLRGETQYF
TRBJ1-1 | TRBV15 | . | TRBD1 | TGTGCCACCAGCAGAGCCCTCCTTGGACAGGGGAAGGACGTGAACACTGAAGCTTTCTTT | CATSRALLGQGKDVNTEAFF
TRBJ1-2 | TRBV28 | . | TRBD1 | TGTGCCAGCAGTCTAAGCTCGACAGGGAGCCACTTC | CASSLSSTGSHF
TRBJ2-3 | TRBV5-6 | . | . | TGTGCCAGCAGCTCCCGGTCGAGCCCAGATACGCAGTATTTT | CASSSRSSPDTQYF
TRBJ1-4 | TRBV6-5 | . | . | TGTGCCAGCAGTCAGAGTAGTAGGGGTGAAAAACTGTTTTTT | CASSQSSRGEKLFF
TRBJ2-7 | TRBV9 | . | . | TGTGCCAGCAGCGCACAGGGCAGCCTCTATGAGCAGTACTTC | CASSAQGSLYEQYF
TRBJ1-2 | TRBV6-5 | . | . | TGTGCCAGCAGTTACGGTGGGGCTTATGGCTACACCTTC | CASSYGGAYGYTF
TRBJ1-1 | TRBV9 | . | . | TGTGCCAGCAGCGTAAGGACAGAGAACACTGAAGCTTTCTTT | CASSVRTENTEAFF
TRBJ1-2 | TRBV6-1 | . | . | TGTGCCAGCAGTTCCCAGGGGCCCGCCGACGGCTACACCTTC | CASSSQGPADGYTF
TRBJ2-3 | TRBV29-1 | . | . | TGCAGCGACAGGGTTTCGAGCACAGATACGCAGTATTTT | CSDRVSSTDTQYF
TRBJ2-7 | TRBV14 | . | TRBD2 | TGTGCCAGCAGCCAAGGAGGTAGCGGGGGAACCTACGAGCAGTACTTC | CASSQGGSGGTYEQYF
TRBJ2-7 | TRBV11-2 | few | . | TGTGCCAGCAGCGCGGACAGACTATTCTACGAGCAGTACTTC | CASSADRLFYEQYF
TRBJ2-3 | TRBV4-2 | . | TRBD1 | TGTGCCAGCAGCGAACCGGGACAGGGAAGCACAGATACGCAGTATTTT | CASSEPGQGSTDTQYF
TRBJ1-5 | TRBV6-7 | few | TRBD1 | TGTGCCAGCAGGACGCGAGGACAGGGGAAACGTCAGCCCCAGCATTTT | CASRTRGQGKRQPQHF
TRBJ1-1 | TRBV6-1 | . | TRBD1 | TGTGCCAGCAGTCCTCGGGACAGGGGGAACACTGAAGCTTTCTTT | CASSPRDRGNTEAFF
TRBJ2-2 | TRBV27 | . | . | TGTGCCAGCAAGGCAACAGGATGGGATGGCGGGGAGCTGTTTTTT | CASKATGWDGGELFF
TRBJ1-4 | TRBV4-1 | . | . | TGCGCCAGCAGGGTGGAGTCGGGTGAAAAACTGTTTTTT | CASRVESGEKLFF
TRBJ1-2 | TRBV29-1 | . | TRBD1 | TGCAGCATTGGGGGGACAGGGGCGAGGTATGGCTACACCTTC | CSIGGTGARYGYTF
TRBJ1-5 | TRBV28 | . | TRBD1 | TGTGCCAGCAGTTATCCTCGCGGGACAGGGGCTATTAATCAGCCCCAGCATTTT | CASSYPRGTGAINQPQHF
TRBJ2-3 | TRBV6-5 | . | TRBD2 | TGTGCCAGCAGCCGAGGACTAGCGGGGGATACGCAGTATTTT | CASSRGLAGDTQYF
TRBJ1-1 | TRBV19 | . | . | TGTGCCAGTAGCGACAGTAGTGTAACTGAAGCTTTCTTT | CASSDSSVTEAFF
TRBJ2-2 | TRBV6-1 | . | TRBD2 | TGTGCCAGCAGTGGACTAGCGGGGGGGAACACCGGGGAGCTGTTTTTT | CASSGLAGGNTGELFF
TRBJ1-3 | TRBV11-2 | . | TRBD1 | TGTGCCAGTGAACAGGGGACTTACTCTGGAAACACCATATATTTT | CASEQGTYSGNTIYF
TRBJ1-2 | TRBV27 | . | TRBD1 | TGTGCCAGCACCGACAGGGTGATGCGTGGCTACACCTTC | CASTDRVMRGYTF
TRBJ2-1 | TRBV2 | . | . | TGTGCCAGCAGTGAGCTTTTCGGGGGGCCCTACAATGAGCAGTTCTTC | CASSELFGGPYNEQFF
TRBJ1-5 | TRBV29-1 | . | . | TGCAGCGTCCGAGGGGGGGATCAGCCCCAGCATTTT | CSVRGGDQPQHF
TRBJ2-7 | TRBV5-1 | . | . | TGCGCCAGCAGCCTTACCGACAGTACCTACGAGCAGTACTTC | CASSLTDSTYEQYF